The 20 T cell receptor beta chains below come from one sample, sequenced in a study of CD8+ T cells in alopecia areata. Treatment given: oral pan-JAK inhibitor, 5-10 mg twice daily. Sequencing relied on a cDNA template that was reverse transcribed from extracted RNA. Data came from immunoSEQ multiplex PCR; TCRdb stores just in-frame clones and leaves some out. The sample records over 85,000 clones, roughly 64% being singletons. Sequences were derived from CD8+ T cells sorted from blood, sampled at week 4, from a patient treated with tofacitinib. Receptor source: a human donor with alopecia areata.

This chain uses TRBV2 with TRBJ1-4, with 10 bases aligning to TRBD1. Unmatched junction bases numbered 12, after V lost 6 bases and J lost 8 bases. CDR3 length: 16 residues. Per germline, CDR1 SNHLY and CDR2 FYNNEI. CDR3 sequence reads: CASRDRTGQGREKLFF. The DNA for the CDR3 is TGTGCCAGCAGGGACCGAACGGGACAGGGGAGAGAAAAACTGTTTTTT.

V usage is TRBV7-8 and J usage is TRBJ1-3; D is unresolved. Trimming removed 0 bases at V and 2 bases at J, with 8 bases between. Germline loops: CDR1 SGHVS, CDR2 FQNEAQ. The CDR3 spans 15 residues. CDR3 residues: CASSLAYSPGNTIYF. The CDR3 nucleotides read TGTGCCAGCAGCTTAGCGTATAGTCCTGGAAACACCATATATTTT.

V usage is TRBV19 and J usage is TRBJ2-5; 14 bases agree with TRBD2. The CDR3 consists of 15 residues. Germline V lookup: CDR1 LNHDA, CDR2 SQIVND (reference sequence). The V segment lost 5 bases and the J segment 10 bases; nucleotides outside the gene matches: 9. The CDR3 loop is CASSLGLAGAKDQYF. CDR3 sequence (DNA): TGTGCCAGTAGTCTGGGACTAGCGGGGGCGAAGGACCAGTACTTC.

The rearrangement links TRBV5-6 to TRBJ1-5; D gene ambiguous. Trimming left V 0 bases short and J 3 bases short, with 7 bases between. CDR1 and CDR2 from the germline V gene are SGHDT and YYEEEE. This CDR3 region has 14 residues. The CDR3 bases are TGTGCCAGCAGCTTGGCCGGATACAATCAGCCCCAGCATTTT. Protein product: CASSLAGYNQPQHF.

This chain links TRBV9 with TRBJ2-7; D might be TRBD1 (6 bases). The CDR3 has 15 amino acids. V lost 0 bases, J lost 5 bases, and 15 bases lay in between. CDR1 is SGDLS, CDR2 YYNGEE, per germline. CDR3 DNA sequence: TGTGCCAGCAGCGTAGGAAACACAGGGCTGGACGAGCAGTACTTC. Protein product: CASSVGNTGLDEQYF.

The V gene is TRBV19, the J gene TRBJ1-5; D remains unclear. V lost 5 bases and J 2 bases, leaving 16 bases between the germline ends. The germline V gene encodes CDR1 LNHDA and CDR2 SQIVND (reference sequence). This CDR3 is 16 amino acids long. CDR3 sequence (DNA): TGTGCCAGTAGTTGGGCTCTACAGCAGGGCAATCAGCCCCAGCATTTT. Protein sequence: CASSWALQQGNQPQHF.

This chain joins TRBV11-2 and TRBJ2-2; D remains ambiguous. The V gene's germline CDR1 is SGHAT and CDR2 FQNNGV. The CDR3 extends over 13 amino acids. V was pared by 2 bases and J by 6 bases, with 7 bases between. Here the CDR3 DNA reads TGTGCCAGCAGCTTAAAGGTGGCCGGGGAGCTGTTTTTT. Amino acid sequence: CASSLKVAGELFF. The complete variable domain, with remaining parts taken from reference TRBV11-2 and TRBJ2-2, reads EAGVAQSPRYKIIEKRQSVAFWCNPISGHATLYWYQQILGQGPKLLIQFQNNGVVDDSQLPKDRFSAERLKGVDSTLKIQPAKLEDSAVYLCASSLKVAGELFFGEGSRLTVL.

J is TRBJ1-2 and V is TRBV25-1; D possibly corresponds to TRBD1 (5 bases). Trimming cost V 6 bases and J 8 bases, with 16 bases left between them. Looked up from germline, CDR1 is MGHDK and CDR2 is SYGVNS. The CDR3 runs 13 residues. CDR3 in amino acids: CASSLTVFEGYTF. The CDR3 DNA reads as TGTGCCAGCAGCCTGACAGTGTTCGAGGGCTACACCTTC.

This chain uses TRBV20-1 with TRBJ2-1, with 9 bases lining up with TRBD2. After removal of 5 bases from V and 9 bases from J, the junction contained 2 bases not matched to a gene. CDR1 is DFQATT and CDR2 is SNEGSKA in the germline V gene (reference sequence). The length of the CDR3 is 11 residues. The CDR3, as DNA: TGCAGTGCTCCTAGCGGGATTGAGCAGTTCTTC. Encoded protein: CSAPSGIEQFF.

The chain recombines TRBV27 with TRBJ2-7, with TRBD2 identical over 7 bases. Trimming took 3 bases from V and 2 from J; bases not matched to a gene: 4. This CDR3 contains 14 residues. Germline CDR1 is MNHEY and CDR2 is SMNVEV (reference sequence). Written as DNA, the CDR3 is TGTGCCAGCAGTTTTTCTAGCGGTGCCTACGAGCAGTACTTC. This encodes CASSFSSGAYEQYF.

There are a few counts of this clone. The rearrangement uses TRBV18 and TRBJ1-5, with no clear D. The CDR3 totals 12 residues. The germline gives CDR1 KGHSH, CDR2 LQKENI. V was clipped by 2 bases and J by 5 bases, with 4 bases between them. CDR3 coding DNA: TGTGCCAGCTCACCAACCGATCAGCCCCAGCATTTT. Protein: CASSPTDQPQHF.

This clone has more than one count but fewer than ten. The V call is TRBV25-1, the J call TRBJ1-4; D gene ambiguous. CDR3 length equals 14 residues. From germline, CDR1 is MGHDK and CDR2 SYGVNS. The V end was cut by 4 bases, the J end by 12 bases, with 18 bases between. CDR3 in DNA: TGTGCCAGCAGTGTTCAAAGTGAAATGGCAGAACTGTTTTTT. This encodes CASSVQSEMAELFF. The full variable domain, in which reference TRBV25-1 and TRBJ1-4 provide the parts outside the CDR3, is EADIYQTPRYLVIGTGKKITLECSQTMGHDKMYWYQQDPGMELHLIHYSYGVNSTEKGDLSSESTVSRIRTEHFPLTLESARPSHTSQYLCASSVQSEMAELFFGSGTQLSVL.

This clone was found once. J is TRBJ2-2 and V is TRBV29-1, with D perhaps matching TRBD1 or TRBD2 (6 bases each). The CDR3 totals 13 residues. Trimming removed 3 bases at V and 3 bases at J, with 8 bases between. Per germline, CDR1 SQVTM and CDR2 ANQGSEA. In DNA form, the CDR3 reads TGCAGCGTTGAGAGGGGGGACACCGGGGAGCTGTTTTTT. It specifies CSVERGDTGELFF.

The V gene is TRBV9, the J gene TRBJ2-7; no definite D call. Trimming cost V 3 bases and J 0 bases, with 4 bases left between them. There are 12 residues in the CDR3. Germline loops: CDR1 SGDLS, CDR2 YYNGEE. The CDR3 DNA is TGTGCCAGCAGCGCAGACTCCTACGAGCAGTACTTC. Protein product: CASSADSYEQYF.

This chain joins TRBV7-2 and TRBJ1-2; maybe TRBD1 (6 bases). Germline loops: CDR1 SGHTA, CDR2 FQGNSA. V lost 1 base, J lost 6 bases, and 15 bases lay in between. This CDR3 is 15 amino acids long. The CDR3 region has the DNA TGTGCCAGCAGCTTAGTAGGGGGGGCGGGGGATGGCTACACCTTC. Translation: CASSLVGGAGDGYTF.

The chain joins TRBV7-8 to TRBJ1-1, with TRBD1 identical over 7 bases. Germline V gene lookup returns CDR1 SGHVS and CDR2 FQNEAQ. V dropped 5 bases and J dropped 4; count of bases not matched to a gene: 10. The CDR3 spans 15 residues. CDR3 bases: TGTGCCAGCAGCCCACCCACAGGGGTTGGCACTGAAGCTTTCTTT. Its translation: CASSPPTGVGTEAFF.

Here the CDR3 reads CASSYTGFRETQYF. Here the CDR3 DNA reads TGTGCCAGCAGTTACACGGGGTTTCGAGAGACCCAGTACTTC. The V and J genes are TRBV6-6 and TRBJ2-5, with D tentatively TRBD2 (5 bases). Trimming cost V 2 bases and J 4 bases, with 11 bases left between them. Germline V gives CDR1 MNHNY, CDR2 SVGAGI (reference sequence). CDR3 size: 14 residues.

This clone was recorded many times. The CDR3 DNA follows: TGTGCCACCCGTGAGGTCTCTGGAAACACCATATATTTT. This sequence encodes CATREVSGNTIYF. The chain has TRBV28 and TRBJ1-3; no clear D gene. The germline gives CDR1 MDHEN, CDR2 SYDVKM. CDR3 length: 13 residues. The V end was cut by 10 bases, the J end by 0 bases, with 10 bases between.

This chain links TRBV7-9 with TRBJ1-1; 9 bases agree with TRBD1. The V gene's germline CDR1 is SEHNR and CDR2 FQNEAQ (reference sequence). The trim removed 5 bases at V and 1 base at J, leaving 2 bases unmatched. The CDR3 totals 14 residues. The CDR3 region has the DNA TGTGCCAGCAGCGTGGGACAGGGGAACACTGAAGCTTTCTTT. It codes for CASSVGQGNTEAFF.

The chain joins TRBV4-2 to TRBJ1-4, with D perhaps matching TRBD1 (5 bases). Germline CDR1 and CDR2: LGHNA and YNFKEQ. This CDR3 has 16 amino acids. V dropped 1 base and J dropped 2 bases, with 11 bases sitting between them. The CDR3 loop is CASSQVYQGTNEKLFF. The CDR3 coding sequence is TGTGCCAGCAGCCAAGTATATCAGGGTACTAATGAAAAACTGTTTTTT.